The present T cell receptor beta chain was sequenced within a study of blood T cell repertoires in COVID-19. The CDR3 spans 15 residues. CDR1 MNHNS and CDR2 SASEGT come from the germline V gene. V lost 1 base, J lost 10 bases, and 14 bases lay in between. Sequencing used immunoSEQ multiplex PCR; TCRdb keeps in-frame clones, though not all of them. The repertoire holds 150,000 to 200,000 clones, with 65% to 90% as singletons. A few counts support this clone. Sequenced sample: peripheral blood. This TCR was recovered from a middle-aged woman with COVID-19, enrolled during active disease. The gene calls are TRBV6-1 and TRBJ1-6, with D possibly matching TRBD1 (6 bases). CDR3 sequence: CASSEGSGGNSPLHF. In DNA, the CDR3 is TGTGCCAGCAGTGAAGGAAGTGGGGGCAACTCACCCCTCCACTTT.